This T cell receptor (beta chain) comes out of a study of cytomegalovirus exposure and HLA in healthy donors. Findings and limits, study-wide: Roughly even sequencing depth across donors was the assumption behind the presence/absence analyses. Productive rates of about 90% or about 30% were seen for most TCR beta V segments in an earlier analysis. Later analysis suggested links between common viral pathogens and several top significant clusters.

The study ran its PCR with 60 Vbeta and 13 Jbeta primers. Method: immunoSEQ multiplex PCR; TCRdb's copy keeps in-frame clones and lacks some. In the table there are roughly 160,000 clones, roughly 85% of which are singletons. The CDR3 is 14 residues long. The ends lost 6 bases at V and 4 bases at J; junction bases unmatched: 4. Germline-derived CDR1 and CDR2 are LNHDA and SQIVND (reference sequence). In the case of this clone: The antigen is undetermined.

Donors had nominal health at sampling but likely had unrecorded immune exposures. The chain joins TRBV19 to TRBJ1-3, with TRBD1 identical over 9 bases. The specimen sequenced was PBMCs. This TCR was recovered from a man aged 25 to 40 in good health and CMV-seropositive. CDR3 DNA sequence: TGTGCCAGTAGCGACAGGGGGACAGGAAACACCATATATTTT. This gives the protein CASSDRGTGNTIYF.